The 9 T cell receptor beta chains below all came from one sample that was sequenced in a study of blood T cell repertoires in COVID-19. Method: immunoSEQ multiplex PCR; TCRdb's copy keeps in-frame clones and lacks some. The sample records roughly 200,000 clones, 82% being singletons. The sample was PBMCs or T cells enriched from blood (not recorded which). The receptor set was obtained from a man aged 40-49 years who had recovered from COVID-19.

This CDR3 is CASSQSPGQGYYGYTF. CDR3 DNA sequence: TGCGCCAGCAGCCAATCACCGGGACAGGGATACTATGGCTACACCTTC. The chain links TRBV4-3 to TRBJ1-2; TRBD1 aligns across 9 bases. After removal of 2 bases from V and 3 bases from J, the junction contained 7 bases not matched to a gene. This CDR3 comprises 16 residues. The germline CDR1 and CDR2 sequences are LGHNA and YSLEER.

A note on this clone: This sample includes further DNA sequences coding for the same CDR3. CDR3 nucleotides: TGTGCCAGCAGCTCGGGACAGGGGAACTATGGCTACACCTTC. This encodes CASSSGQGNYGYTF. The V and J genes are TRBV28 and TRBJ1-2; 10 bases match TRBD1. The junction had 3 bases not matched to a gene; V was cut back by 6 bases and J by 2 bases. This CDR3 comprises 14 residues. CDR1 is MDHEN and CDR2 is SYDVKM in the germline V gene.

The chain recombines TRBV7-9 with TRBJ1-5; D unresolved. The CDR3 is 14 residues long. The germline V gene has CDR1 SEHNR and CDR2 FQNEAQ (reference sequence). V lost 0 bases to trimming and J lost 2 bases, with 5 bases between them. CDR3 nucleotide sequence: TGTGCCAGCAGCTTAGCGCTAGGCAATCAGCCCCAGCATTTT. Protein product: CASSLALGNQPQHF.

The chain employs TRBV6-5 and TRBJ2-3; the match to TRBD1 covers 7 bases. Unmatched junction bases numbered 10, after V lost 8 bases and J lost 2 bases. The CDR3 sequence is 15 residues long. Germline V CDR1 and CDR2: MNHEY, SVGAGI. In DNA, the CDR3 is TGTGCCAGCCTGACTCGACAGGGCGACACAGATACGCAGTATTTT. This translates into CASLTRQGDTDTQYF.

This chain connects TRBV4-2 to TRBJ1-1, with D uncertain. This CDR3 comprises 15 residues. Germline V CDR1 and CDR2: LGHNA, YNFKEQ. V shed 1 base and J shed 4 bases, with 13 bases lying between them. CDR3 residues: CASSQGRATGTEAFF. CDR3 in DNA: TGTGCCAGCAGCCAAGGGAGGGCGACTGGCACTGAAGCTTTCTTT.

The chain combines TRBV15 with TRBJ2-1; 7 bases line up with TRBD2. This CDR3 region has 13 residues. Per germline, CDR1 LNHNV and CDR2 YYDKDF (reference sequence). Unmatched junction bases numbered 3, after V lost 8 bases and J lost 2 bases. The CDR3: CATVAGTYNEQFF. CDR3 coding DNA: TGTGCCACCGTAGCGGGTACCTACAATGAGCAGTTCTTC.

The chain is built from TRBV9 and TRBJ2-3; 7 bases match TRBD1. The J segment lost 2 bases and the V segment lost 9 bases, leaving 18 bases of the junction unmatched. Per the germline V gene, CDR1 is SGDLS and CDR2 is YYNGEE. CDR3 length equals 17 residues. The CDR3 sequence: CANRNLDRDRSTDTQYF. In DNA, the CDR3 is TGTGCCAACCGGAACCTAGACCGGGACAGATCCACAGATACGCAGTATTTT. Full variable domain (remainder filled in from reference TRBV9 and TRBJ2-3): DSGVTQTPKHLITATGQRVTLRCSPRSGDLSVYWYQQSLDQGLQFLIQYYNGEERAKGNILERFSAQQFPDLHSELNLSSLELGDSALYFCANRNLDRDRSTDTQYFGPGTRLTVL.

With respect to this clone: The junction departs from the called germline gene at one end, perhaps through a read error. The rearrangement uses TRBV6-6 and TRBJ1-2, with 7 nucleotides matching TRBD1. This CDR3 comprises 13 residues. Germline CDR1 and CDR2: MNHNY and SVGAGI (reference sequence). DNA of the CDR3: TGTGCCAGCAGCAATCGGGACAGCCTCCTTCTCGCCTTC. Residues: CASSNRDSLLLAF.

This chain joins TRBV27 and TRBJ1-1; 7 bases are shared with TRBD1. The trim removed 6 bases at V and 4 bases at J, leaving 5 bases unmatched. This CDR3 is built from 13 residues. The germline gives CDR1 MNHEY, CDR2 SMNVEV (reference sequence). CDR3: CASSYRGPTEAFF. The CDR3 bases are TGTGCCAGCAGCTACAGGGGTCCCACTGAAGCTTTCTTT.